This T cell receptor (beta chain) was sequenced during a study of T cells after somatic rescue of genetic block. CDR1 is SNHLY, CDR2 FYNNEI, per germline. The V end lost 5 bases, the J end lost 3 bases, and 10 bases lay between the germline ends. The CDR3 loop spans 13 amino acids. The repertoire was sequenced with immunoSEQ multiplex PCR; TCRdb's copy has only in-frame clones and lacks some. The sample carries more than 70,000 clones, more than 80% recorded once. This TCR derives from a woman aged 18 to 35. The V call is TRBV2, the J call TRBJ1-2, with a tentative D call TRBD1 (6 bases). Sequencing used peripheral blood mononuclear cells (PBMCs). The CDR3 here is CASSNRVHYGYTF. The DNA for the CDR3 is TGTGCCAGCAGTAACAGGGTTCACTATGGCTACACCTTC.